The 22 T cell receptor beta chains presented below share a single source sample, sequenced in a study of T cells in Graves' hyperthyroidism and ophthalmopathy. RNA transcripts were the template for amplifying TCR beta CDR3 regions. First-round RT-PCR with HTBI primers amplified the TCR CDR3 region. Using its own MiXCR run on the multiplex PCR reads, TCRdb lists one record per CDR3 protein. The data contain about half a million distinct CDR3 sequences, roughly 20% of them seen just once; the ten biggest clones take up roughly 29%. Sequenced material: blood. The receptor set was obtained from a man aged 18 to 35 with Graves' hyperthyroidism.

This clonotype was picked up many times. The chain joins TRBV11-2 to TRBJ2-7, with a tentative D call TRBD1 (5 bases). Germline V gene lookup returns CDR1 SGHAT and CDR2 FQNNGV. The ends were cut back, 2 bases at V and 0 bases at J, with 8 bases in the middle. This CDR3 contains 14 residues. The CDR3 spells CASSLQQGSYEQYF. Written as DNA, the CDR3 is TGTGCCAGCAGCTTACAGCAGGGCTCCTACGAGCAGTACTTC.

This clonotype has at least ten counts. CDR3 sequence (DNA): TGCAGCGTTGTGAGGGGGGGCACTGAAGCTTTCTTT. Translation: CSVVRGGTEAFF. This chain joins TRBV29-1 and TRBJ1-1; a possible D gene is TRBD1 (6 bases). V shed 4 bases and J shed 4 bases, with 10 bases lying between them. Germline assignment: CDR1 SQVTM and CDR2 ANQGSEA. The CDR3 extends over 12 amino acids.

This clonotype was detected many times. The chain employs TRBV11-2 and TRBJ2-3, with 9 positions matching TRBD2. Germline V gives CDR1 SGHAT, CDR2 FQNNGV. The CDR3 is made up of 17 amino acids. V dropped 0 bases and J dropped 2; count of bases not matched to a gene: 6. CDR3 sequence: CASSLDVAGAVTDTQYF. For the CDR3, the DNA is TGTGCCAGCAGCTTAGATGTAGCGGGGGCTGTCACAGATACGCAGTATTTT.

This clonotype was seen ten or more times. The V gene is TRBV28, the J gene TRBJ2-7; no clear D gene. This CDR3 region has 12 residues. Germline V gene lookup returns CDR1 MDHEN and CDR2 SYDVKM. The V end lost 4 bases, the J end lost 2 bases, and 6 bases lay between the germline ends. CDR3 sequence (DNA): TGTGCCAGCAGTTCCCATCCCTACGAGCAGTACTTC. This sequence encodes CASSSHPYEQYF.

At least ten counts were recorded for this clonotype. The chain links TRBV30 to TRBJ2-7; possibly TRBD1 for D (6 bases). CDR1 is GTSNPN, CDR2 SVGIG, per germline (reference sequence). The CDR3 is 14 amino acids. The V end was cut by 1 base, the J end by 2 bases, with 12 bases between. The CDR3 sequence: CAWSDGTTAYEQYF. Written as DNA, the CDR3 is TGTGCCTGGAGTGACGGGACAACAGCCTACGAGCAGTACTTC.

The gene calls are TRBV12-3 or TRBV12-4 and TRBJ1-2, with TRBD1 matching over 9 bases. V trimming: 5 bases; J trimming: 8 bases; junction bases outside the gene matches: 9. This CDR3 region has 14 residues. The CDR3 loop is CASSAPGQGVGYTF. The CDR3 nucleotides read TGTGCCAGCAGTGCACCGGGACAGGGAGTGGGCTACACCTTC.

Many counts were recorded for this clonotype. This sequence joins TRBV19 and TRBJ1-2; TRBD1 is a possible D gene (5 bases). Germline CDR1 reads LNHDA; CDR2 reads SQIVND (reference sequence). V was trimmed by 5 bases and J by 0 bases, leaving 13 bases between them. The CDR3 is 15 amino acids. This CDR3 is CASSDRQNSNYGYTF. As DNA, the CDR3 is TGTGCCAGTAGTGACAGACAGAATTCTAACTATGGCTACACCTTC.

This clonotype has more than one count but fewer than ten. This rearrangement joins TRBV5-1 to TRBJ1-1; 7 bases agree with TRBD1. The germline CDR1 and CDR2 sequences are SGHRS and YFSETQ. The CDR3 length is 17 residues. The V segment lost 4 bases and the J segment 0 bases; nucleotides outside the gene matches: 12. The CDR3 is CASSTRPGQPMNTEAFF. The CDR3 DNA reads TGCGCCAGCAGCACTCGTCCGGGACAGCCCATGAACACTGAAGCTTTCTTT. Complete variable domain (other parts from reference TRBV5-1 and TRBJ1-1): KAGVTQTPRYLIKTRGQQVTLSCSPISGHRSVSWYQQTPGQGLQFLFEYFSETQRNKGNFPGRFSGRQFSNSRSEMNVSTLELGDSALYLCASSTRPGQPMNTEAFFGQGTRLTVV.

Comments on this clonotype: Its ends do not fully match the called genes, so a read error is possible. CDR3 bases: TGTGCCAGCAGCCCTTCCGGTAATCGGGGGTCATACGAGCAGTACTTC. Protein: CASSPSGNRGSYEQYF. The chain recombines TRBV10-2 with TRBJ2-7; the D gene is possibly TRBD2 (6 bases). CDR1 WSHSY and CDR2 SAAADI come from the germline V gene. The CDR3 runs 16 residues.

Ten or more counts support this clonotype. A much larger clone sits a single nucleotide away, making a read error possible. The chain links TRBV28 to TRBJ2-7; 9 nucleotides align to TRBD1. CDR3 length equals 14 residues. Germline assignment: CDR1 MDHEN and CDR2 SYDVKM. V gave up 3 bases and J gave up 3 bases; unmatched junction bases: 3. This chain's CDR3 is CASSFETGGYEQYF. The CDR3, as DNA: TGTGCCAGCAGTTTTGAGACAGGGGGCTACGAGCAGTACTTC.

This clonotype was seen repeatedly, ten times or more. V gene TRBV30 combines with J gene TRBJ2-7, with D uncertain. This CDR3 has 11 residues. Germline V CDR1 and CDR2: GTSNPN, SVGIG (reference sequence). The germline V and J ends were trimmed by 2 bases and 7 bases, with 9 bases remaining between them. This chain's CDR3 is CAWSSRSEQYF. The CDR3 DNA sequence: TGTGCCTGGAGTAGCAGGTCGGAGCAGTACTTC.

This clonotype was seen ten or more times. This chain connects TRBV27 to TRBJ1-1; D unclear. The CDR3 is made up of 14 amino acids. The germline CDR1 and CDR2 sequences are MNHEY and SMNVEV (reference sequence). The V and J ends lost 8 bases and 4 bases respectively, with 17 bases between them. In DNA, the CDR3 is TGTGCCAGCGCGATAACGGGGTATCGCACTGAAGCTTTCTTT. Protein: CASAITGYRTEAFF.

This clonotype occurred many times. V usage is TRBV7-8 and J usage is TRBJ1-5; D gene ambiguous. Trimming left V 5 bases short and J 0 bases short, with 17 bases between. CDR1 and CDR2 (germline): SGHVS, FQNEAQ. This CDR3 has 17 amino acids. In nucleotides, the CDR3 is TGTGCCAGCAGCCGAGCCGAGGAGACGTATAGCAATCAGCCCCAGCATTTT. Translating gives CASSRAEETYSNQPQHF.

This clonotype has a count of ten or more. The V call is TRBV6-5, the J call TRBJ1-2; a possible D gene is TRBD1 (6 bases). The CDR3 loop spans 15 amino acids. Trimming stripped 6 bases from V and 8 bases from J, with 22 bases between. Germline V CDR1 and CDR2: MNHEY, SVGAGI. CDR3 residues: CASRPHSTGMGGYTF. The CDR3 region has the DNA TGTGCCAGCAGACCCCACTCAACAGGGATGGGAGGCTACACCTTC.

This clonotype was found many times. The DNA of the CDR3 is TGTGCCAGCAGTGACGGGGGACAGTCATCTGGGGCCAACGTCCTGACTTTC. It yields the protein CASSDGGQSSGANVLTF. The V and J genes are TRBV6-4 and TRBJ2-6; 7 bases fit TRBD1. The length of the CDR3 is 17 residues. V gave up 2 bases and J gave up 1 base; unmatched junction bases: 5. From germline, CDR1 is MRHNA and CDR2 SNTAGT.

This clonotype was seen ten or more times. The gene calls are TRBV20-1 and TRBJ1-2, with 8 nucleotides matching TRBD1. The J segment lost 7 bases and the V segment lost 5 bases, leaving 9 bases of the junction unmatched. The CDR3 runs 13 residues. CDR1 is DFQATT, CDR2 SNEGSKA, per germline (reference sequence). The CDR3 is CSARWDRWSGYTF. The CDR3 region has the DNA TGCAGTGCTCGCTGGGACAGGTGGTCTGGCTACACCTTC.

The J gene is TRBJ2-2, the V gene TRBV27; the D gene is possibly TRBD1 (6 bases). Trimming stripped 5 bases from V and 7 bases from J, with 14 bases between. The CDR3 spans 14 residues. Germline lookup yields CDR1 MNHEY and CDR2 SMNVEV (reference sequence). The CDR3 here is CASSPGTGHGELFF. The CDR3, as DNA: TGTGCCAGCAGTCCCGGGACGGGACACGGGGAGCTGTTTTTT.

This clonotype was seen at least ten times. For the CDR3, the DNA is TGTGCCAGCAGCTTGCGTCCGAACACTGAAGCTTTCTTT. It specifies CASSLRPNTEAFF. V gene TRBV7-2 combines with J gene TRBJ1-1; no clear D gene. Germline V gene lookup returns CDR1 SGHTA and CDR2 FQGNSA. This CDR3 is 13 amino acids long. Trimming removed 3 bases at V and 1 base at J, with 6 bases between.

The table lists this clonotype with many counts. The chain employs TRBV19 and TRBJ1-2; D is possibly TRBD1 (5 bases). The V and J ends lost 8 bases and 2 bases respectively, with 24 bases between them. In germline, CDR1 is LNHDA, CDR2 SQIVND (reference sequence). This CDR3 region has 17 residues. The CDR3 is CASHKRGQSLINYGYTF. In DNA, the CDR3 is TGTGCCAGTCATAAGAGGGGCCAAAGCCTGATCAACTATGGCTACACCTTC.

This clonotype showed up many times. The chain links TRBV6-1 to TRBJ1-5; 8 positions agree with TRBD1. Germline V gene lookup returns CDR1 MNHNS and CDR2 SASEGT. V shed 2 bases and J 3 bases; nucleotides not matched to a gene: 3. The CDR3 covers 15 residues. Written as DNA, the CDR3 is TGTGCCAGCAGTGAAACAGGGGGTAACAATCAGCCCCAGCATTTT. As protein: CASSETGGNNQPQHF.

This clonotype has just a few counts. The chain is built from TRBV30 and TRBJ2-5, with a tentative D call TRBD2 (6 bases). V was shortened by 3 bases and J by 4 bases, with 15 bases between the two germline ends. The length of the CDR3 is 14 residues. Germline loops: CDR1 GTSNPN, CDR2 SVGIG (reference sequence). The CDR3 reads CAWSGYGGGETQYF. CDR3 nucleotides: TGTGCCTGGAGCGGTTACGGGGGTGGAGAGACCCAGTACTTC.

V is TRBV4-1 and J is TRBJ1-2, with 8 nucleotides matching TRBD1. Germline V lookup: CDR1 MGHRA, CDR2 YSYEKL. The CDR3 has 18 residues. J gave up 3 bases and V 0 bases, and 12 bases lay outside the gene matches. The CDR3 bases are TGCGCCAGCAGCCAAGATCTTTCGTCAGGGGGCGCCCACTATGGCTACACCTTC. As protein: CASSQDLSSGGAHYGYTF.